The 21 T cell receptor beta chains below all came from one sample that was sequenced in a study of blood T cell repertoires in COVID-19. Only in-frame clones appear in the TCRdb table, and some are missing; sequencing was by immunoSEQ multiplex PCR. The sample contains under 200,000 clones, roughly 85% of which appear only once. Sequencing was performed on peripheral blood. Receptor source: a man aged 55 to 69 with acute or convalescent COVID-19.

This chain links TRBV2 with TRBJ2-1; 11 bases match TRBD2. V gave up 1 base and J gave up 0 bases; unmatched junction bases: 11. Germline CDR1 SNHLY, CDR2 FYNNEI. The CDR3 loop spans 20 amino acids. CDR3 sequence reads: CASSEGEFVSGRGSYNEQFF. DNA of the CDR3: TGTGCCAGCAGTGAAGGGGAATTTGTTAGCGGGAGGGGCTCCTACAATGAGCAGTTCTTC.

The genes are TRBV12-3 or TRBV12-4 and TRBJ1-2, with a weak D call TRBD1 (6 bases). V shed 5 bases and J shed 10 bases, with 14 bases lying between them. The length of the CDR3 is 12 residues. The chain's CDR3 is CASSPIQGPYTF. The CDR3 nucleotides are TGTGCCAGCAGTCCGATTCAGGGGCCCTACACCTTC.

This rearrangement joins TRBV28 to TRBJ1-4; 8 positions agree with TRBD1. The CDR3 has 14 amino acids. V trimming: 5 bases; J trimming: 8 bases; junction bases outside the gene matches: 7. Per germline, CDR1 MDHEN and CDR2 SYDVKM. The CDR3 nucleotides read TGTGCCAGCAGTGAGGGACAGGCCGGAGAAAAACTGTTTTTT. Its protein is CASSEGQAGEKLFF.

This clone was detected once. CDR3 loop: CASSLAGTTRRASSYNEQFF. CDR3 DNA sequence: TGTGCCAGCAGCCTAGCAGGGACTACCCGTCGCGCGAGCTCCTACAATGAGCAGTTCTTC. The chain couples TRBV14 to TRBJ2-1; 7 bases agree with TRBD2. This CDR3 comprises 20 residues. The junction had 18 bases not matched to a gene; V was cut back by 4 bases and J by 0 bases. CDR1 SGHDN and CDR2 FVKESK come from the germline V gene.

CDR3: CASRKDRANSPLHF. In DNA form, the CDR3 reads TGTGCCAGCAGGAAGGACAGGGCCAATTCACCCCTCCACTTT. The genes are TRBV27 and TRBJ1-6, with 8 bases matching TRBD1. This CDR3 is 14 amino acids long. Germline loops: CDR1 MNHEY, CDR2 SMNVEV (reference sequence). J was trimmed by 7 bases and V by 6 bases; bases with no gene match: 5.

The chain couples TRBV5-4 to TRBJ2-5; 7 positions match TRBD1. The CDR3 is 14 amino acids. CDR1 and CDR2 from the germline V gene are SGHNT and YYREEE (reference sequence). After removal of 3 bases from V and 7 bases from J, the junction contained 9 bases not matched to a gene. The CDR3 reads CASSYYRGARTQYF. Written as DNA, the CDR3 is TGTGCCAGCAGCTATTACAGGGGCGCTAGGACCCAGTACTTC.

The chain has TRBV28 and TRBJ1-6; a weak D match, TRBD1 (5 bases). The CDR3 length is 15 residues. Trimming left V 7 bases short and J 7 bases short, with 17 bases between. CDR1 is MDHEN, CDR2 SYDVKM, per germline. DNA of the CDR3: TGTGCCAGCACCATGGGGGGGACGCGCAATTCACCCCTCCACTTT. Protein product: CASTMGGTRNSPLHF.

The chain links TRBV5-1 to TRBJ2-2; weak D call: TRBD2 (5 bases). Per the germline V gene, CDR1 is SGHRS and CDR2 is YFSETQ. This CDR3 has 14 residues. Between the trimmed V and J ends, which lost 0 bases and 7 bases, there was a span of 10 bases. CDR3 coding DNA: TGCGCCAGCAGCTTGGAGGACTCCGGCGGGGAGCTGTTTTTT. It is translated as CASSLEDSGGELFF.

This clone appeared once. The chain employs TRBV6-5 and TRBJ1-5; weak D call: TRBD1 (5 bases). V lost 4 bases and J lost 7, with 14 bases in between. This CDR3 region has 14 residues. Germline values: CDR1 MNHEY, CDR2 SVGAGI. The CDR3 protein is CASSFGGDGQPQHF. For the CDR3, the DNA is TGTGCCAGCAGTTTCGGAGGGGATGGCCAGCCCCAGCATTTT.

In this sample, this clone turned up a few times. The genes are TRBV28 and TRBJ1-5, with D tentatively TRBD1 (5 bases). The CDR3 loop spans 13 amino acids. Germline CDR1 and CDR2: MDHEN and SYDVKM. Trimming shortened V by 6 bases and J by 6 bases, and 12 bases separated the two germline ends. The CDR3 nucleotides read TGTGCCAGCAGCTGGGGGGTGATTCAGCCCCAGCATTTT. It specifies CASSWGVIQPQHF.

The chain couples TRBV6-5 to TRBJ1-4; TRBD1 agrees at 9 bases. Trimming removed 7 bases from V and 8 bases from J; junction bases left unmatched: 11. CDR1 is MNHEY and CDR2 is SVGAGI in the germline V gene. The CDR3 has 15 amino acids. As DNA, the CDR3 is TGTGCCAGCACGACGACAGGGGGGCTACAAGAAAAACTGTTTTTT. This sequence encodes CASTTTGGLQEKLFF.

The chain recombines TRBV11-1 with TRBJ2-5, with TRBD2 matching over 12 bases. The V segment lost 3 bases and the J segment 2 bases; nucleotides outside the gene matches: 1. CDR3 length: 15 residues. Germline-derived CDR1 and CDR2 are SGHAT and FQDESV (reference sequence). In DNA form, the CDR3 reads TGTGCCAGCAGCTTTGGACTAGCGGGACAAGAGACCCAGTACTTC. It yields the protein CASSFGLAGQETQYF.

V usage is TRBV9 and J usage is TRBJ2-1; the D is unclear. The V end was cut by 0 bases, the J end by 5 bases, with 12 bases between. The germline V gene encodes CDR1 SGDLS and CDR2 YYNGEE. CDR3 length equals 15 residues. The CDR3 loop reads CASSVGATSNNEQFF. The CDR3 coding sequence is TGTGCCAGCAGCGTAGGAGCGACGTCCAACAATGAGCAGTTCTTC.

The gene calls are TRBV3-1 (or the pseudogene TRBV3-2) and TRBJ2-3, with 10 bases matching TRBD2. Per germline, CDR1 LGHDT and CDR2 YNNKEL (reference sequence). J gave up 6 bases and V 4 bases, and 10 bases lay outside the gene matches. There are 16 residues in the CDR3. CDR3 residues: CASSPIAGGGADTQYF. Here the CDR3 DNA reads TGTGCCAGCAGCCCGATAGCGGGAGGAGGCGCGGATACGCAGTATTTT.

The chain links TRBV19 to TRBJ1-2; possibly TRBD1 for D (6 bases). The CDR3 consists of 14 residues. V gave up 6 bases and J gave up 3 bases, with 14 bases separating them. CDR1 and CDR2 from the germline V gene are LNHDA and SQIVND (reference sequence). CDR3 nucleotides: TGTGCCAGTAGCCTTGGACAGCCCTACTATGGCTACACCTTC. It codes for CASSLGQPYYGYTF.

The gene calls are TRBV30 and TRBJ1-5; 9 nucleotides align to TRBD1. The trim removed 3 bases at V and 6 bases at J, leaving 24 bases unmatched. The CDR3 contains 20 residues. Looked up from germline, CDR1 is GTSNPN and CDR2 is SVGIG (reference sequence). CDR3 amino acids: CAWSPYATTGGRRWGQPQHF. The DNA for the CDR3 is TGTGCCTGGAGCCCTTATGCGACGACAGGGGGAAGGAGATGGGGTCAGCCCCAGCATTTT.

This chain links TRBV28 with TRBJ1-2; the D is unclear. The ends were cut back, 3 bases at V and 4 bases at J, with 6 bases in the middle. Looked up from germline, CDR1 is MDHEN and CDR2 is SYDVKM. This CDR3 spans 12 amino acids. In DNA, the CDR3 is TGTGCCAGCAGTTTGGCAGGCTATGGCTACACCTTC. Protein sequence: CASSLAGYGYTF.

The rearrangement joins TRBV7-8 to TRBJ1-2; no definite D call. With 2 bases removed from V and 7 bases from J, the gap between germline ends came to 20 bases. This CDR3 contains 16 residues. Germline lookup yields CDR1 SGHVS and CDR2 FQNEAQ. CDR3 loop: CASSLTDTSAPGGYTF. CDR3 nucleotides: TGTGCCAGCAGCTTAACTGACACCTCCGCTCCCGGTGGCTACACCTTC. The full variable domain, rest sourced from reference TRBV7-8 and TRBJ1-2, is GAGVSQSPRYKVAKRGQDVALRCDPISGHVSLFWYQQALGQGPEFLTYFQNEAQLDKSGLPSDRFFAERPEGSVSTLKIQRTQQEDSAVYLCASSLTDTSAPGGYTFGSGTRLTVV.

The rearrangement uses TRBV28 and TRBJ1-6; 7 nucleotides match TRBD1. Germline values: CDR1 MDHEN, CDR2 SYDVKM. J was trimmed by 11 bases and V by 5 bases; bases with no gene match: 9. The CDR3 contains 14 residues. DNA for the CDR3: TGTGCCAGCAGTATGACAGGGTTCGGGGCACCCCTCCACTTT. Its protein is CASSMTGFGAPLHF.

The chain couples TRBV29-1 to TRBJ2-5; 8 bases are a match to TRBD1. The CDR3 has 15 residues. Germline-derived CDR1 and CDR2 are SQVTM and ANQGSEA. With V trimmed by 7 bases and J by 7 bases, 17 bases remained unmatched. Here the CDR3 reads CSADRQGFGVGTQYF. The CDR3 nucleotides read TGCAGCGCGGACCGACAGGGGTTTGGGGTTGGGACCCAGTACTTC.

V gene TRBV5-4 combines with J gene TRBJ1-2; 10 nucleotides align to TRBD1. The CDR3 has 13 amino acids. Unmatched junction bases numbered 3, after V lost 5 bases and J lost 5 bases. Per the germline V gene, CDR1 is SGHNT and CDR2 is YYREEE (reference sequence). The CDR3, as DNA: TGTGCCAGCAGAACGGGACAGGGGTATGGCTACACCTTC. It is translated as CASRTGQGYGYTF.